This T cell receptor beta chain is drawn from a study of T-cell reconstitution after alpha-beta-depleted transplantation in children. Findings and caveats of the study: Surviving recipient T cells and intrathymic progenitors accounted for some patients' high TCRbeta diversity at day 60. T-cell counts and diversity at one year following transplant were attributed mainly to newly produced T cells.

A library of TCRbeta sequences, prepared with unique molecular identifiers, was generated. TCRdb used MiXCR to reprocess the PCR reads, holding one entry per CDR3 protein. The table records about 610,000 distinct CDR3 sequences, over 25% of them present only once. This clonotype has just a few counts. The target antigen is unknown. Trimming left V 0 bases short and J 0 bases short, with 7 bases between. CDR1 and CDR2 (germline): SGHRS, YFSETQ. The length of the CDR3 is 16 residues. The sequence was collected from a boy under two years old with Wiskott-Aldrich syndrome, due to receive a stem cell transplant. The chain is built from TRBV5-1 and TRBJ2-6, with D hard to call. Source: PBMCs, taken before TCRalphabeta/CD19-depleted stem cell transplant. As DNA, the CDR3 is TGCGCCAGCAGCTTGGGATCCAGCTCTGGGGCCAACGTCCTGACTTTC. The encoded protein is CASSLGSSSGANVLTF.